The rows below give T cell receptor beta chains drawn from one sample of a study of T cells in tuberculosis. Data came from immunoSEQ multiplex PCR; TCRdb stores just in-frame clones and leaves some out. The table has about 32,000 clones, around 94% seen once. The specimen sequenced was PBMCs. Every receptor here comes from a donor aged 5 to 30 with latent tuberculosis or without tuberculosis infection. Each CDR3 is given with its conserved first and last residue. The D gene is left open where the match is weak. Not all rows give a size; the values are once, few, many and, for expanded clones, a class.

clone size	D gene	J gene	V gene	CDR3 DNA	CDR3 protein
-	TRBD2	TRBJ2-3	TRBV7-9	TGTGCCAGCAGCCCCCGGGACTACTTCACAGATACGCAGTATTTT	CASSPRDYFTDTQYF
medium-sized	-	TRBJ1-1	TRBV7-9	TGTGCCAGCAGCCCCGGAGCGGGATGGGACACTGAAGCTTTCTTT	CASSPGAGWDTEAFF
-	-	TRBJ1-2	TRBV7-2	TGTGCCAGCAGCTTAGCGCGCAGGGGTTATGGCTACACCTTC	CASSLARRGYGYTF
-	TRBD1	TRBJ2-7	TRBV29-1	TGCAGCGTTACCGGGACAGTGACCTACGAGCAGTACTTC	CSVTGTVTYEQYF
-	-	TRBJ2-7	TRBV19	TGTGCCAGTAGTATCAGGATGTCTTCCTACGAGCAGTACTTC	CASSIRMSSYEQYF
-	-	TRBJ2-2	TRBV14	TGTGCCAGCAGCCAAGTGGCTGGAGCTGTTAAGCTGTTTTTT	CASSQVAGAVKLFF
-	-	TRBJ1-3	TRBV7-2	TGTGCCAGCAGCACAGGGTCGGGAAACACCATATATTTT	CASSTGSGNTIYF
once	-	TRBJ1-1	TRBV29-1	TGCAGCGTTGAAGATCGAAGGCGGTACACTGAAGCTTTCTTT	CSVEDRRRYTEAFF
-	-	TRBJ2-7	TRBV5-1	TGCGCCAGCAGCTTGGCCGGACAGATCTTTTCGCACGAGCAGTACTTC	CASSLAGQIFSHEQYF
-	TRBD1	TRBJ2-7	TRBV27	TGTGCCAGCAGTTTCATACGGACAGGGGAGGTTCCCTACGAGCAGTACTTC	CASSFIRTGEVPYEQYF
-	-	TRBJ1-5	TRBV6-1	TGTGCCAGCAGTGAAGCGGCGGGGGGGTTCGGCAATCAGCCCCAGCATTTT	CASSEAAGGFGNQPQHF
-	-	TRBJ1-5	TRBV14	TGTGCCAGCAGCCGCATACAGGGTCAGCCCCAGCATTTT	CASSRIQGQPQHF
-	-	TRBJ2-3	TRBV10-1	TGCGCCAGCAGTCAAAGGGGACTCGCTACGCAGTATTTT	CASSQRGLATQYF